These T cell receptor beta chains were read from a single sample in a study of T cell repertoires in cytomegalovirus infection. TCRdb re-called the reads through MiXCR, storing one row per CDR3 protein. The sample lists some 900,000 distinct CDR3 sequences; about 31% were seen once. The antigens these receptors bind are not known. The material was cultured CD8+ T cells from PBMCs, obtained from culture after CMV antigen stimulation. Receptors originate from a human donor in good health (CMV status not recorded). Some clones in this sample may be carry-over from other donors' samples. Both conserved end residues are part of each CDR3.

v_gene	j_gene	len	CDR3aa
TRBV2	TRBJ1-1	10	CASIYHGAFF
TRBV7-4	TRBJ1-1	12	CASIEENTEAFF
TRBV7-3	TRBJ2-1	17	CASSLYQTSGGGYEQFF
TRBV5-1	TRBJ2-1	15	CASSGRDRGYHEQFF
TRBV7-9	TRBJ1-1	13	CATTTGKNTEAFF
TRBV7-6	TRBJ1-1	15	CASSALQGLGTEAFF
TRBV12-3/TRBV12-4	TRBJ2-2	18	CASSFWLPRGGSGGELFF
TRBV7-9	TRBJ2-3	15	CASRADWTSTDTQYF
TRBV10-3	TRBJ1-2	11	CAIRTAYGYTF
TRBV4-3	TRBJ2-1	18	CASSQDPSGGSSYNEQFF